This is a list of T cell receptor beta chains from one sample in a study of T cells in Graves' hyperthyroidism and ophthalmopathy. TCRdb ran MiXCR on the multiplex PCR reads and lists one entry per CDR3 protein. The sample gives around 450,000 distinct CDR3 sequences, less than 20% of which show up once; approximately 14% is in the top ten. Sequenced sample: blood. These receptor sequences come from a woman younger than 30 with Graves' hyperthyroidism. Both conserved end residues are part of each CDR3. A D gene is named only where the DNA matches it firmly. Size tells how often a clone was seen (once, few, many) or the class of an expanded clone, and some rows leave it out.

TRBV2	TRBD2	many	TRBJ2-3	CASSAGAGGPGTQYF	TGTGCCAGCAGTGCGGGAGCGGGGGGCCCGGGTACGCAGTATTTT
TRBV15	TRBD1	many	TRBJ2-7	CATSESDRRRDEQYF	TGTGCCACCAGCGAGTCGGACAGGCGTCGGGACGAGCAGTACTTC
TRBV28	-	-	TRBJ2-7	CASITPLGAGLSEQYF	TGTGCCAGCATAACTCCCTTGGGGGCGGGATTGTCCGAGCAGTACTTC
TRBV11-1	-	many	TRBJ1-5	CASSLNWDQPQHF	TGTGCCAGCAGCTTGAACTGGGATCAGCCCCAGCATTTT
TRBV10-3	-	-	TRBJ1-3	CAITGVAAAGNTIYF	TGTGCCATCACTGGGGTGGCAGCCGCCGGAAACACCATATATTTT
TRBV19	-	-	TRBJ2-2	CASSIMRQTHTGELFF	TGTGCCAGTAGTATAATGAGACAGACTCACACCGGGGAGCTGTTTTTT
TRBV6-6	TRBD2	-	TRBJ2-1	CASSYALSGRGSGEQFF	TGTGCCAGCAGTTACGCACTCAGCGGGAGAGGATCGGGTGAGCAGTTCTTC
TRBV4-3	TRBD1	-	TRBJ2-7	CASSHRRTGRYEQYF	TGCGCCAGCAGCCACCGGCGGACAGGGCGGTACGAGCAGTACTTC
TRBV19	TRBD1	-	TRBJ1-2	CASSPEDRGNLYGYTF	TGTGCCAGTAGTCCCGAGGACAGGGGAAACCTCTATGGCTACACCTTC
TRBV5-1	TRBD1	few	TRBJ2-7	CASSTGQATYEQYF	TGCGCCAGCAGCACGGGACAGGCTACCTACGAGCAGTACTTC
TRBV12-3/TRBV12-4	-	-	TRBJ1-2	CASSFEGTLGGYTF	TGTGCCAGCAGTTTCGAGGGGACCCTGGGAGGCTACACCTTC
TRBV6-5	-	many	TRBJ1-2	CASSYSAQGSYGYTF	TGTGCCAGCAGTTACTCTGCGCAGGGTTCATATGGCTACACCTTC
TRBV5-1	-	-	TRBJ2-2	CASSIFVAGGDTGELFF	TGCGCCAGCAGCATCTTCGTTGCGGGTGGGGACACCGGGGAGCTGTTTTTT
TRBV24-1	TRBD1	many	TRBJ2-7	CATSDPPGTGVSEQYF	TGTGCCACCAGTGATCCGCCCGGGACAGGGGTCAGCGAGCAGTACTTC
TRBV15	-	many	TRBJ2-5	CATSRDRAGSETQYF	TGTGCCACCAGCAGAGACCGTGCCGGGTCGGAGACCCAGTACTTC
TRBV7-9	TRBD2	many	TRBJ2-1	CASSLERTSGSRNEQFF	TGTGCCAGCAGCTTAGAACGGACTAGCGGGAGTCGGAATGAGCAGTTCTTC
TRBV5-4	TRBD1	-	TRBJ2-5	CASSLDPSGQGTKETQYF	TGTGCCAGCAGCTTGGACCCCTCGGGACAGGGGACGAAAGAGACCCAGTACTTC
TRBV20-1	TRBD2	few	TRBJ2-5	CSARAGAETQYF	TGCAGTGCCAGAGCGGGGGCAGAGACCCAGTACTTC
TRBV5-1	TRBD1	-	TRBJ1-4	CASSTGTGVGEKLFF	TGCGCCAGCAGCACGGGGACAGGGGTTGGCGAAAAACTGTTTTTT
TRBV29-1	-	-	TRBJ2-5	CSVLNREETQYF	TGCAGCGTTCTGAACAGGGAAGAGACCCAGTACTTC
TRBV7-7	-	-	TRBJ2-5	CASSFGPNQETQYF	TGTGCTAGCAGCTTCGGACCTAATCAAGAGACCCAGTACTTC
TRBV7-9	-	many	TRBJ1-4	CASSLGQDLASNEKLFF	TGTGCCAGCAGCTTAGGACAGGATTTGGCGTCTAATGAAAAACTGTTTTTT
TRBV5-1	-	many	TRBJ1-1	CASSPEGGGTATEAFF	TGCGCCAGCAGCCCAGAAGGAGGAGGGACGGCGACTGAAGCTTTCTTT
TRBV7-2	-	many	TRBJ1-5	CASSLGRIRGNGNQPQHF	TGTGCCAGCAGCTTAGGTAGGATACGAGGGAACGGCAATCAGCCCCAGCATTTT
TRBV7-2	-	many	TRBJ2-3	CASSQAFADTQYF	TGTGCCAGCAGCCAGGCCTTTGCAGATACGCAGTATTTT
TRBV6-1	-	-	TRBJ1-5	CASTDPGDGQPQHF	TGTGCCAGCACCGACCCCGGGGATGGACAGCCCCAGCATTTT
TRBV6-1	-	many	TRBJ1-2	CASSLSINYGYTF	TGTGCCAGCAGTCTAAGTATTAACTATGGCTACACCTTC
TRBV19	TRBD1	once	TRBJ1-5	CARKWDSSPVGQPQHF	TGTGCCAGGAAATGGGACAGCTCACCTGTGGGTCAGCCCCAGCATTTT
TRBV15	-	-	TRBJ2-3	CATGGLGITDTQYF	TGTGCCACTGGAGGGCTCGGGATCACAGATACGCAGTATTTT
TRBV20-1	-	-	TRBJ1-1	CSAREGRGTEAFF	TGCAGTGCTAGAGAGGGACGGGGCACTGAAGCTTTCTTT
TRBV14	TRBD1	many	TRBJ2-1	CASSPTAGGFANEQFF	TGTGCCAGCAGCCCAACCGCAGGGGGCTTTGCGAATGAGCAGTTCTTC
TRBV19	-	few	TRBJ1-1	CASRLRRAFF	TGTGCCAGTAGACTGAGAAGAGCTTTCTTT
TRBV4-1	-	-	TRBJ2-3	CASSQEASLYMDTQYF	TGCGCCAGCAGCCAAGAAGCTAGCTTGTATATGGATACGCAGTATTTT
TRBV2	-	many	TRBJ2-7	CASSELAPSSYEQYF	TGTGCCAGCAGTGAATTAGCGCCAAGCTCCTACGAGCAGTACTTC
TRBV4-3	-	many	TRBJ1-2	CASSPGGQSYGYTF	TGCGCCAGCAGCCCAGGCGGACAGAGCTATGGCTACACCTTC
TRBV12-3/TRBV12-4	-	many	TRBJ2-3	CASSLEGFTDTQYF	TGTGCCAGCAGTTTAGAGGGTTTCACAGATACGCAGTATTTT
TRBV20-1	-	many	TRBJ2-1	CSAPRRGGLYNEQFF	TGCAGTGCACCACGCAGGGGGGGCCTTTACAATGAGCAGTTCTTC
TRBV12-3/TRBV12-4	TRBD1	few	TRBJ2-7	CASSLDRGLVSYEQYF	TGTGCCAGCAGCCTGGACAGGGGGCTGGTATCCTACGAGCAGTACTTC
TRBV5-1	-	-	TRBJ2-7	CASSLALGEIYEQYF	TGCGCCAGCAGCTTGGCCCTAGGGGAGATCTACGAGCAGTACTTC
TRBV27	-	-	TRBJ2-1	CASTSITGTLYEQFF	TGTGCCAGCACCTCAATCACCGGGACACTCTACGAGCAGTTCTTC
TRBV18	-	many	TRBJ2-1	CASSPDSQYNEQFF	TGTGCCAGCTCACCCGACAGTCAATACAATGAGCAGTTCTTC